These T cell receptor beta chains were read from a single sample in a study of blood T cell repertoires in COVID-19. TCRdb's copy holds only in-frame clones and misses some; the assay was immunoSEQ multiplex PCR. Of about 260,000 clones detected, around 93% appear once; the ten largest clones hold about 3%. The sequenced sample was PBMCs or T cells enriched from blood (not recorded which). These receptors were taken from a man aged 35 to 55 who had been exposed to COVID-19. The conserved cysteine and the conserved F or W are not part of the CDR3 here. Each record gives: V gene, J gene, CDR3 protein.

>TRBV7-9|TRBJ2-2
ASSPMLAVYTGELF
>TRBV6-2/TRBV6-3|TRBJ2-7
ASSKRRDSYEQY
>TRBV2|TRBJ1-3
ASFPRQGSGNTIY
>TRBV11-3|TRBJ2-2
ASSLTGTNTGELF
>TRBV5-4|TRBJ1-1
ASSFTGTGVTEAF
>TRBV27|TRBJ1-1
ASSLQGQVEAF
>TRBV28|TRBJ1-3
ASSFGTRVDTIY
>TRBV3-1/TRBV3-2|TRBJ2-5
ASSQGVLAGPRQGTQY
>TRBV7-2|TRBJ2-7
ASSSGLARYEQY
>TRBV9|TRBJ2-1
ASSVGQGTNEQF
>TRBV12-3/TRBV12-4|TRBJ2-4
ASSRSGNIQY
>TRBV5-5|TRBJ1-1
ASSFHRTWLDTEAF
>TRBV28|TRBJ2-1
ASRNRDREKQF
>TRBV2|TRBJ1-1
ASSETRTGPNTEAF
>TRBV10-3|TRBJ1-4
AISEGPGSNEKLF
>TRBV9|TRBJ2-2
ASSGSGRVAGELF
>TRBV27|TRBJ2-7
ASDISGTSGRGYEQY
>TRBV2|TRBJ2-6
ASRQSSGANVLT
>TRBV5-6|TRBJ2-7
ASSLSPGFSYEQY
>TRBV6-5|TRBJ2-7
ASTRPAGRGYEQY
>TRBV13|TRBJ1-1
ASSPTHTEAF
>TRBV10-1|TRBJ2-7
ASSESTSGAYEQY
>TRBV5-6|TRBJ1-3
ASSFLGQGRNTIY
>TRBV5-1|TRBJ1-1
ASSPRTGGGDTEAF
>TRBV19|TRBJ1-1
ASSPTGERFTEAF
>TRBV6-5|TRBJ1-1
ASRGPGGNTEAF
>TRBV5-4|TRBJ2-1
ASSFSLAHPSSYNEQF